This T cell receptor beta chain is drawn from a study of blood T cell repertoires in COVID-19. Some clones are missing from TCRdb's copy, which holds only in-frame ones; the method was immunoSEQ multiplex PCR. This table holds over 50,000 clones, around 90% found once. The TCR sequence derives from a middle-aged man with active COVID-19. Material for sequencing was peripheral blood.

CDR3 region: CASSVQGPGELFF. In nucleotides, the CDR3 is TGTGCCAGCAGCGTACAGGGGCCCGGGGAGCTGTTTTTT. This chain connects TRBV7-2 to TRBJ2-2; 7 bases line up with TRBD1. V shed 5 bases, J shed 6 bases, and the junction held 3 bases outside the gene matches. The germline V gene encodes CDR1 SGHTA and CDR2 FQGNSA. The CDR3 is 13 amino acids.